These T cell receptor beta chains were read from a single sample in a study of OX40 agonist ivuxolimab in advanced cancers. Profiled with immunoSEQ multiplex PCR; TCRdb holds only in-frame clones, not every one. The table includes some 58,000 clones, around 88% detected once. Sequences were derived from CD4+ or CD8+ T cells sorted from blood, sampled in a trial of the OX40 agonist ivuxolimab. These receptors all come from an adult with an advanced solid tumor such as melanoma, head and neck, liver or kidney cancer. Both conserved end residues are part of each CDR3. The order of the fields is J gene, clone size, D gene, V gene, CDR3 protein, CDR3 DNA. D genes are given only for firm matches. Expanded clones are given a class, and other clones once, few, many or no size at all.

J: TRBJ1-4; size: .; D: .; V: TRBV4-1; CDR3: CASSQGGRGEKLFF; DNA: TGCGCCAGCAGCCAAGGGGGCCGCGGCGAAAAACTGTTTTTT
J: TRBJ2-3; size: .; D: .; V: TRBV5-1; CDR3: CASSPGRGEGTDTQYF; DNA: TGCGCCAGCAGCCCGGGCCGGGGAGAGGGGACAGATACGCAGTATTTT
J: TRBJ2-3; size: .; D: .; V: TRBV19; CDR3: CASSMTRAGDTQYF; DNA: TGTGCCAGTAGTATGACCCGGGCAGGGGATACGCAGTATTTT
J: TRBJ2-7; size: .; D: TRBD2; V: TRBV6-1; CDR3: CASSELLGRDEQYF; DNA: TGTGCCAGCAGTGAATTACTCGGGAGGGACGAGCAGTACTTC
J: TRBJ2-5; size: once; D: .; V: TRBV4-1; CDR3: CASSQGPTSRETQYF; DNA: TGCGCCAGCAGCCAGGGACCCACCTCGAGGGAGACCCAGTACTTC
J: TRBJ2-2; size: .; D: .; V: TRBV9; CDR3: CASKRGNGELFF; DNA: TGTGCCAGCAAACGCGGAAACGGGGAGCTGTTTTTT
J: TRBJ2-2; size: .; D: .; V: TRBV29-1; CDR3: CSVAGHPERGLANTGELFF; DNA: TGCAGCGTTGCGGGGCACCCCGAACGAGGGCTTGCGAACACCGGGGAGCTGTTTTTT
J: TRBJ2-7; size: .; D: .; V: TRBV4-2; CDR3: CASSQDGWRNPYEQYF; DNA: TGTGCCAGCAGCCAAGATGGGTGGCGGAACCCCTACGAGCAGTACTTC
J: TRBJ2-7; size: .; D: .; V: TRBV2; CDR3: CASSALSAASYEQYF; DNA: TGTGCCAGCAGTGCGCTATCAGCTGCCTCCTACGAGCAGTACTTC
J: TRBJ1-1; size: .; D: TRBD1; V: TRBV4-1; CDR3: CASSLGQLTEAFF; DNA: TGCGCCAGCAGCCTGGGACAGCTCACTGAAGCTTTCTTT
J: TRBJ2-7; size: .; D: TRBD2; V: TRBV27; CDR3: CASSSLGTTQVEQYF; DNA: TGTGCCAGCAGTTCCCTCGGGACTACTCAGGTCGAGCAGTACTTC
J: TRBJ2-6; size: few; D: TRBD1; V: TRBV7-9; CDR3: CASSLTGGLMYGANVLTF; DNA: TGTGCCAGCAGCTTAACAGGGGGCCTGATGTACGGGGCCAACGTCCTGACTTTC
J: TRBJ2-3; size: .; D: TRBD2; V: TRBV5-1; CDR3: CASSFGGSLDTQYF; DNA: TGCGCCAGCAGCTTTGGCGGGAGTCTCGATACGCAGTATTTT
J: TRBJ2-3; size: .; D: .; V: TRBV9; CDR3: CASSVRYVADTQYF; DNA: TGTGCCAGCAGCGTTCGATATGTCGCAGATACGCAGTATTTT
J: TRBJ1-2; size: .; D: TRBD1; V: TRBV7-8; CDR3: CASSLLAGGVGYTF; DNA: TGTGCCAGCAGCTTATTGGCAGGGGGCGTTGGCTACACCTTC
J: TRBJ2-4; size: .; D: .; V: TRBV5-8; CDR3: CASRSNQEAGIFAKNIQYF; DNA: TGTGCCAGCAGGTCAAACCAGGAGGCAGGAATTTTTGCCAAAAACATTCAGTACTTC
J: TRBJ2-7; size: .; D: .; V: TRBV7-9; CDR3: CASSFTHHSYEQYF; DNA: TGTGCCAGCAGCTTCACACACCACTCCTACGAGCAGTACTTC
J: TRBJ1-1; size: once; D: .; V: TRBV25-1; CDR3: CASSKEGSNTEAFF; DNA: TGTGCCAGCAGTAAAGAAGGGTCTAACACTGAAGCTTTCTTT
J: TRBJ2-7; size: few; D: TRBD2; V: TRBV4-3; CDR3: CASSPTLAGDYEQYF; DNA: TGCGCCAGCAGCCCAACACTAGCGGGAGACTACGAGCAGTACTTC
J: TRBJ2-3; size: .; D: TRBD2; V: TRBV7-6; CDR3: CASSRERGGSTDTQYF; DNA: TGTGCCAGCAGCCGTGAGCGGGGCGGGAGCACAGATACGCAGTATTTT
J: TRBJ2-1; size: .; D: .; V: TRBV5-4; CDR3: CASSARLGALSDAYNEQFF; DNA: TGTGCCAGCAGCGCCCGACTAGGGGCTCTCTCGGATGCCTACAATGAGCAGTTCTTC
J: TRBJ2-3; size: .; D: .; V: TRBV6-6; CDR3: CASSKGLTDTQYF; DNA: TGTGCCAGCAGTAAGGGTCTAACAGATACGCAGTATTTT
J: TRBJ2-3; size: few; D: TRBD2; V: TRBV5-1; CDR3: CASSSGTSGNWDTQYF; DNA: TGCGCCAGCAGCTCGGGGACTAGCGGGAATTGGGATACGCAGTATTTT
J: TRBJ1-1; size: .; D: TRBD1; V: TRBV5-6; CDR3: CASSLPGTGNTEAFF; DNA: TGTGCCAGCAGCTTACCAGGGACAGGGAACACTGAAGCTTTCTTT
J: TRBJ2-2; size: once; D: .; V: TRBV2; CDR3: CASSRNTGELFF; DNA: TGTGCCAGCAGTCGGAACACCGGGGAGCTGTTTTTT
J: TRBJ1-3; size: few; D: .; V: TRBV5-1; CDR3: CASSLDSYSGNTIYF; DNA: TGCGCCAGCAGCTTGGACAGTTACTCTGGAAACACCATATATTTT
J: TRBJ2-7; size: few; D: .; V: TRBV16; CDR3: CASSPGDSYEQYF; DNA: TGTGCCAGCAGCCCGGGAGACTCCTACGAGCAGTACTTC
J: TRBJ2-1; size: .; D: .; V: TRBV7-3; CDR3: CASSLVGVGEQFF; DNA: TGTGCCAGCAGCTTAGTGGGGGTTGGTGAGCAGTTCTTC
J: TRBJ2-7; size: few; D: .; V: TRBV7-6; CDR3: CASSLQVYARPEQYF; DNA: TGTGCCAGCAGCTTACAGGTCTACGCGCGTCCCGAGCAGTACTTC
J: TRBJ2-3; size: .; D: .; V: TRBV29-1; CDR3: CSVGSGDTQYF; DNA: TGCAGCGTGGGTTCCGGAGATACGCAGTATTTT
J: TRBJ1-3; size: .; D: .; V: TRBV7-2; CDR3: CASSFGVYSGNTIYF; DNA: TGTGCCAGCAGCTTTGGAGTGTACTCTGGAAACACCATATATTTT
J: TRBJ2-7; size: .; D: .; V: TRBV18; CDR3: CASSPQVGVYEQYF; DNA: TGTGCCAGCTCACCACAGGTAGGGGTATACGAGCAGTACTTC
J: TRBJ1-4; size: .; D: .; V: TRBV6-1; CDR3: CASSEQSTNEKLFF; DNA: TGTGCCAGCAGTGAACAGTCAACTAATGAAAAACTGTTTTTT
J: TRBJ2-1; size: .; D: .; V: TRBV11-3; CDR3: CASSSGGNEQFF; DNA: TGTGCCAGCAGCTCCGGGGGAAATGAGCAGTTCTTC
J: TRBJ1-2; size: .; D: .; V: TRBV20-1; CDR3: CSEGYGYTF; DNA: TGCAGTGAGGGCTATGGCTACACCTTC
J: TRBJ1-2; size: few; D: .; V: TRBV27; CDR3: CASSLRGRLGYTF; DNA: TGTGCCAGCAGTTTACGGGGGCGGCTGGGCTACACCTTC
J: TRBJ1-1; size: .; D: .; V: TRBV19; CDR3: CASSIWYENTEAFF; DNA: TGTGCCAGTAGTATATGGTATGAGAACACTGAAGCTTTCTTT
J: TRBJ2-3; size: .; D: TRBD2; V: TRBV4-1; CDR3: CASSQERAGGTDTQYF; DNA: TGCGCCAGCAGCCAAGAGAGGGCGGGAGGCACAGATACGCAGTATTTT
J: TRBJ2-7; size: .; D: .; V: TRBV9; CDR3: CASSVEGRGHEQYF; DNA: TGTGCCAGCAGCGTAGAGGGCAGGGGCCACGAGCAGTACTTC
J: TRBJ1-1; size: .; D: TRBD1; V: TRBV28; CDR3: CASSRRDRVTEAFF; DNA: TGTGCCAGCAGCCGCAGGGACAGGGTGACTGAAGCTTTCTTT
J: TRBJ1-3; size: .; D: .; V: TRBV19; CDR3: CAASRDRSSGNTIYF; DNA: TGTGCCGCATCTCGGGACCGAAGCTCTGGAAACACCATATATTTT
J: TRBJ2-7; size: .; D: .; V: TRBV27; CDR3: CASSLSFPSSYEQYF; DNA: TGTGCCAGCAGTTTATCTTTCCCTAGCAGCTACGAGCAGTACTTC